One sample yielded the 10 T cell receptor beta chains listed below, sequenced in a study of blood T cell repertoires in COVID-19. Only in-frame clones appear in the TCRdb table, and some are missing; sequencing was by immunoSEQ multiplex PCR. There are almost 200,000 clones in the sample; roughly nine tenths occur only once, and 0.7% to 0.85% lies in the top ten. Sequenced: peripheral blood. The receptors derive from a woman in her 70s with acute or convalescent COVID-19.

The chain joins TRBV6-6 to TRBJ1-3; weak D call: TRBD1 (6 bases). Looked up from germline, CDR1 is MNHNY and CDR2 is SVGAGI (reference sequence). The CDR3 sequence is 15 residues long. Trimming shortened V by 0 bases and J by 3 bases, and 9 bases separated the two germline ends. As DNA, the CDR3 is TGTGCCAGCAGTTACTCACAGGGTAGTGGAAACACCATATATTTT. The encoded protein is CASSYSQGSGNTIYF.

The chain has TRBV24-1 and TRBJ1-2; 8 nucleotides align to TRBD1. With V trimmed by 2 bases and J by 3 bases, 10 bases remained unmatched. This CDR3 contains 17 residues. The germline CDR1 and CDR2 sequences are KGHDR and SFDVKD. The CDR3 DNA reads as TGTGCCACCAGTGATTCCAAGGGATCGGACAGGGACTATGGCTACACCTTC. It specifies CATSDSKGSDRDYGYTF.

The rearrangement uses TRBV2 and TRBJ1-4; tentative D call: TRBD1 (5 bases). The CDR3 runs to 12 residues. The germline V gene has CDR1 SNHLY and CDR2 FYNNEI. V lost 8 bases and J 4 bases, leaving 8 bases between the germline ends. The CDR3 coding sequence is TGTGCCAGCGCTGACAGTAATGAAAAACTGTTTTTT. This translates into CASADSNEKLFF.

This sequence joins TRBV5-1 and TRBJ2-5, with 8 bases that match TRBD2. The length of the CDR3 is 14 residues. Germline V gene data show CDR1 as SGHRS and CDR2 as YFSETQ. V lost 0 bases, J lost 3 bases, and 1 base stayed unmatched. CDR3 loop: CASSLAGREETQYF. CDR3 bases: TGCGCCAGCAGCTTGGCCGGGAGGGAAGAGACCCAGTACTTC.

Written as DNA, the CDR3 is TGCGCCAGCAAGGCGGCGGGAGGGCCGGGAGATACGCAGTATTTT. This translates into CASKAAGGPGDTQYF. The V and J genes are TRBV5-1 and TRBJ2-3, with 9 bases that match TRBD2. The germline V gene encodes CDR1 SGHRS and CDR2 YFSETQ. This CDR3 spans 15 amino acids. The V gene end was trimmed by 6 bases and the J gene end by 5 bases; junction bases not matched to a gene: 10.

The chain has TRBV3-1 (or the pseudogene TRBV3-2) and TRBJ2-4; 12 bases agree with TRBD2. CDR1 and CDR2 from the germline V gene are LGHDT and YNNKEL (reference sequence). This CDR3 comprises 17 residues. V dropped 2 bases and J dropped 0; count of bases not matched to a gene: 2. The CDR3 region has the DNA TGTGCCAGCAGCCAAACTAGCGGGGGGCTAGCCAAAAACATTCAGTACTTC. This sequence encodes CASSQTSGGLAKNIQYF.

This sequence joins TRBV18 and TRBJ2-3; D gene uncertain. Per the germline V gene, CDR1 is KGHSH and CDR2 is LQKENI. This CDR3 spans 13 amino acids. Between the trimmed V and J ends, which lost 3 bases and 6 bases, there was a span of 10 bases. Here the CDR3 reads CASSPIVSDTQYF. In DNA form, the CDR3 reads TGTGCCAGCTCACCTATCGTTTCGGATACGCAGTATTTT.

CDR3 bases: TGTGCCAGCAGCTTACAAGGGGGCTACTACGAGCAGTACTTC. This translates into CASSLQGGYYEQYF. The chain links TRBV7-2 to TRBJ2-7; 7 positions match TRBD1. Trimming took 2 bases from V and 3 from J; bases not matched to a gene: 4. The CDR3 covers 14 residues. Germline values: CDR1 SGHTA, CDR2 FQGNSA.

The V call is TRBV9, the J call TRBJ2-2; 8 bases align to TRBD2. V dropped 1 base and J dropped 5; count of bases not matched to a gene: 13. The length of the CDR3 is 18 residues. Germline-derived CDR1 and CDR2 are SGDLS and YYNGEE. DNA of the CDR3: TGTGCCAGCAGCGTATCCCTGGTCGGGTCTAGCGGGACCGGGGAGCTGTTTTTT. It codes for CASSVSLVGSSGTGELFF.

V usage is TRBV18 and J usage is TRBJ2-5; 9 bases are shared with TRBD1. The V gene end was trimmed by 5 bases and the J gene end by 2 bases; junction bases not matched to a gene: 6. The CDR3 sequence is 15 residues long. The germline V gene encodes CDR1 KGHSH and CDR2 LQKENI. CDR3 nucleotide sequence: TGTGCCAGCTCAATCGGACAGGGGTTTCAAGAGACCCAGTACTTC. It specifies CASSIGQGFQETQYF.